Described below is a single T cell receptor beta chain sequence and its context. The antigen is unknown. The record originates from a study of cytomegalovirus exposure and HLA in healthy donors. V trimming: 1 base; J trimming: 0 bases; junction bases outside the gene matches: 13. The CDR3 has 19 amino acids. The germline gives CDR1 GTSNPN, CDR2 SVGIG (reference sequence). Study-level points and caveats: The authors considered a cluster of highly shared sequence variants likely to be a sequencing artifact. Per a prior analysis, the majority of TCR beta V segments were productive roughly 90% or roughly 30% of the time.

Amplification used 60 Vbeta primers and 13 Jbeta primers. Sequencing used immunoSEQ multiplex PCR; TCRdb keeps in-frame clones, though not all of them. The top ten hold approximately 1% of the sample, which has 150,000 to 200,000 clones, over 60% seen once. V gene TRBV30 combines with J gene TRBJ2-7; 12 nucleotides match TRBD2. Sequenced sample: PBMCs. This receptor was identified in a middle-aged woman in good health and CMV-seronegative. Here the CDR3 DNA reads TGTGCCTGGAGTGGAAAGGGACTAGCGGGCGCGACCTACTCCTACGAGCAGTACTTC. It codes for CAWSGKGLAGATYSYEQYF.